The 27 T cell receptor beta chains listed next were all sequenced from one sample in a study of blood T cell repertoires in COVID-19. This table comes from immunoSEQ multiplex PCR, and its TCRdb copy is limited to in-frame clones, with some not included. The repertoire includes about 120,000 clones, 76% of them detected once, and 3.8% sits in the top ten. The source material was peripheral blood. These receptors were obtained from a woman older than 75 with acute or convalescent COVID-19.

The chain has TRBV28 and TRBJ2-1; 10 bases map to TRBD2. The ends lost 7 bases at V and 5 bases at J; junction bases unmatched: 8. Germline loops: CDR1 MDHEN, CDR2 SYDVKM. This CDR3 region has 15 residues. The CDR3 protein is CASTPPGLAHNEQFF. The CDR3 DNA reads TGTGCCAGCACCCCTCCGGGACTAGCGCACAATGAGCAGTTCTTC.

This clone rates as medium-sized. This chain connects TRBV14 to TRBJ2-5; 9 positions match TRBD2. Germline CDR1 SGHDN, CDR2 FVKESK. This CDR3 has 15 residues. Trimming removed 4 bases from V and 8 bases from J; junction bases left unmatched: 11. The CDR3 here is CASSLLAGPVITQYF. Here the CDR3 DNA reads TGTGCCAGCAGCCTACTAGCGGGCCCCGTAATCACCCAGTACTTC. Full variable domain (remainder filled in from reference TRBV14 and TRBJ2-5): EAGVTQFPSHSVIEKGQTVTLRCDPISGHDNLYWYRRVMGKEIKFLLHFVKESKQDESGMPNNRFLAERTGGTYSTLKVQPAELEDSGVYFCASSLLAGPVITQYFGPGTRLLVL.

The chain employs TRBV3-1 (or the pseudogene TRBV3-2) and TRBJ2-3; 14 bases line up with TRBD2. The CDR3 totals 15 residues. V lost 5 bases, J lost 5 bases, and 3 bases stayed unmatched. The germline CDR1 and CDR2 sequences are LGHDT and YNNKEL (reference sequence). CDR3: CASSSGLAGGDTQYF. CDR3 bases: TGTGCCAGCAGCTCCGGACTAGCGGGAGGAGATACGCAGTATTTT.

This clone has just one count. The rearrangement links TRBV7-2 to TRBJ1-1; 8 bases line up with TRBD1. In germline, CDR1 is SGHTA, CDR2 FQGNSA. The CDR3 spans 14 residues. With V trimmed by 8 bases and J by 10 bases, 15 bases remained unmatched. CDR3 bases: TGTGCCAGCGGACAGGGCCAGGGGGCCTCTAGAGCTTTCTTT. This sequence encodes CASGQGQGASRAFF.

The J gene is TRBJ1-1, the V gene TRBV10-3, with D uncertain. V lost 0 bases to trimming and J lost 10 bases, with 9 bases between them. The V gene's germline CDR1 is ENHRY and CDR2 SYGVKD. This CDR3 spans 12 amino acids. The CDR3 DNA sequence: TGTGCCATCAGTGAGTCGGGTGAGGGAGCTTTCTTT. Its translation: CAISESGEGAFF.

CDR3 loop: CASSYLLRGGPDTQYF. The CDR3 DNA reads TGTGCCAGCAGTTACTTATTGCGGGGGGGCCCCGATACGCAGTATTTT. The chain carries TRBV6-5 and TRBJ2-3; TRBD2 matches at 9 bases. Losses at the gene ends were 1 base for V and 6 bases for J; bases not matched to a gene: 8. This CDR3 contains 16 residues. Germline V gene lookup returns CDR1 MNHEY and CDR2 SVGAGI.

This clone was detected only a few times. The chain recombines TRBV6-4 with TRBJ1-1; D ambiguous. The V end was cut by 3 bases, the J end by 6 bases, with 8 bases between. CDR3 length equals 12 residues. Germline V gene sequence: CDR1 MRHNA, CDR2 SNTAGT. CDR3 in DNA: TGTGCCAGCAGTGAATACGGGGCTGAAGCTTTCTTT. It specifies CASSEYGAEAFF.

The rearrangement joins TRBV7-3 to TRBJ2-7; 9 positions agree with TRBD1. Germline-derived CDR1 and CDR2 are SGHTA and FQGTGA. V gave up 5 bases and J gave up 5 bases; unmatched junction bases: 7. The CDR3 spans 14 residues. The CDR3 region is CASSLQGTGNEQYF. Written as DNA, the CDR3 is TGTGCCAGCAGCCTACAGGGGACAGGGAACGAGCAGTACTTC.

The CDR3 DNA sequence: TGTGCCAGCAGCAAAGCGGGAGGGAGGGACAATCAGCCCCAGCATTTT. The encoded protein is CASSKAGGRDNQPQHF. V gene TRBV21-1 combines with J gene TRBJ1-5. TRBV21-1 is a pseudogene segment. CDR3 length: 16 residues.

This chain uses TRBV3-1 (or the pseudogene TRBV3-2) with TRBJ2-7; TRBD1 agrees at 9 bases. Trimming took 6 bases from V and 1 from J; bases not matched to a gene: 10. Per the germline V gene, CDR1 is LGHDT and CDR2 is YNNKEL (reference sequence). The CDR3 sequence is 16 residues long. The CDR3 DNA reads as TGTGCCAGCAGACCAACATGGGACAGGGCATCCTACGAGCAGTACTTC. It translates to CASRPTWDRASYEQYF.

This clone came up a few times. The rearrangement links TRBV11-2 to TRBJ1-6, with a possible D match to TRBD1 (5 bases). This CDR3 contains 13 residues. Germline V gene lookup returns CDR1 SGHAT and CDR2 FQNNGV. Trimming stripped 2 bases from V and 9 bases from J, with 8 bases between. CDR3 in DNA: TGTGCCAGCAGCTTAACGCAGGGTTCACCCCTCCACTTT. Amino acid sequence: CASSLTQGSPLHF.

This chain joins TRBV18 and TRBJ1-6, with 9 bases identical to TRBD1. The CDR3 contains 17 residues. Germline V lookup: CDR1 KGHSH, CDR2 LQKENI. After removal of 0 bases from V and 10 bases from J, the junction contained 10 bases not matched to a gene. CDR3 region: CASSPPQPATGGSPLHF. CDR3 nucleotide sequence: TGTGCCAGCTCACCACCTCAGCCCGCAACAGGGGGCTCACCCCTCCACTTT.

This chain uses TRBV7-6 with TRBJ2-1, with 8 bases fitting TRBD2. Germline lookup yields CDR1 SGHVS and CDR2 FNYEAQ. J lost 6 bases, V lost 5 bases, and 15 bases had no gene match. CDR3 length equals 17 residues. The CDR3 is CASSQPPTSGSFNEQFF. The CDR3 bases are TGTGCCAGCAGCCAACCCCCCACGAGCGGGAGTTTCAATGAGCAGTTCTTC.

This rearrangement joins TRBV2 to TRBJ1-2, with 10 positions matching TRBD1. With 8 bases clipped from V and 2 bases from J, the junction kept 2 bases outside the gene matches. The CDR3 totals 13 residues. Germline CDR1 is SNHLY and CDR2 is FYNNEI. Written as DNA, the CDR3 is TGTGCCAGCGCGGGACAGGGGAACTATGGCTACACCTTC. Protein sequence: CASAGQGNYGYTF. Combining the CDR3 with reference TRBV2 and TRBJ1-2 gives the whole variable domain EPEVTQTPSHQVTQMGQEVILRCVPISNHLYFYWYRQILGQKVEFLVSFYNNEISEKSEIFDDQFSVERPDGSNFTLKIRSTKLEDSAMYFCASAGQGNYGYTFGSGTRLTVV.

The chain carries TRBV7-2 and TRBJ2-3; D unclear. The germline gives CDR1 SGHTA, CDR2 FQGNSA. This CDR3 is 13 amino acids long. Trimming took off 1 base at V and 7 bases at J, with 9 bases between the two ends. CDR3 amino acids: CASSLVPSHTQYF. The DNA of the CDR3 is TGTGCCAGCAGCTTAGTTCCCTCCCATACGCAGTATTTT.

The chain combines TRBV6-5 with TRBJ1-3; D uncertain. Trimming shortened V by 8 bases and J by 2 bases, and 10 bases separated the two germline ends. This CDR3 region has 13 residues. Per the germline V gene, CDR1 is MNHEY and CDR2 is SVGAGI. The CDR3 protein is CASLGVAGNTIYF. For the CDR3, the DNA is TGTGCCAGCCTGGGCGTTGCTGGAAACACCATATATTTT.

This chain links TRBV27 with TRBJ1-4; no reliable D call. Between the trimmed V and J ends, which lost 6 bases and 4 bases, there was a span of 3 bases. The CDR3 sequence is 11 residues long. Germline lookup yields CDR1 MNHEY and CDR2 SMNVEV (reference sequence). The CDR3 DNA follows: TGTGCCAGCAGACTTAATGAAAAACTGTTTTTT. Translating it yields CASRLNEKLFF. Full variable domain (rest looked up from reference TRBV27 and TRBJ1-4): EAQVTQNPRYLITVTGKKLTVTCSQNMNHEYMSWYRQDPGLGLRQIYYSMNVEVTDKGDVPEGYKVSRKEKRNFPLILESPSPNQTSLYFCASRLNEKLFFGSGTQLSVL.

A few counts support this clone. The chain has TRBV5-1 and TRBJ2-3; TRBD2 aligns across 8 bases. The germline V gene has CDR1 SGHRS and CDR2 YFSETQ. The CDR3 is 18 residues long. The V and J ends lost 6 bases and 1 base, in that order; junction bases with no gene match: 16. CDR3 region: CASTSGLSWRGGTDTQYF. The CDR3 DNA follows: TGCGCCAGCACCTCCGGGCTATCATGGCGGGGGGGCACAGATACGCAGTATTTT. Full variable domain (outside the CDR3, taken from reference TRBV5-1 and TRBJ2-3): KAGVTQTPRYLIKTRGQQVTLSCSPISGHRSVSWYQQTPGQGLQFLFEYFSETQRNKGNFPGRFSGRQFSNSRSEMNVSTLELGDSALYLCASTSGLSWRGGTDTQYFGPGTRLTVL.

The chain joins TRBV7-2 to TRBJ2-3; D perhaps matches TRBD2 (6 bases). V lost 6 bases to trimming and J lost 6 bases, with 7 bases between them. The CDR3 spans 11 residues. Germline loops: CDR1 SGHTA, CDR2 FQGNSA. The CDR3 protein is CASRLADTQYF. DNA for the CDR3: TGTGCCAGCAGGCTAGCGGATACGCAGTATTTT. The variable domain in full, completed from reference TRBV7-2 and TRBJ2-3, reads GAGVSQSPSNKVTEKGKDVELRCDPISGHTALYWYRQSLGQGLEFLIYFQGNSAPDKSGLPSDRFSAERTGGSVSTLTIQRTQQEDSAVYLCASRLADTQYFGPGTRLTVL.

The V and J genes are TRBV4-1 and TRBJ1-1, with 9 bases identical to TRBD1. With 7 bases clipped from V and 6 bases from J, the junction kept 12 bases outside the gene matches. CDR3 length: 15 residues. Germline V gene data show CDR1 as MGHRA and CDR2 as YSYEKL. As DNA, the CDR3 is TGCGCCAGCACAAAATACCGGGACAGGGCTGCTGAAGCTTTCTTT. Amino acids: CASTKYRDRAAEAFF.

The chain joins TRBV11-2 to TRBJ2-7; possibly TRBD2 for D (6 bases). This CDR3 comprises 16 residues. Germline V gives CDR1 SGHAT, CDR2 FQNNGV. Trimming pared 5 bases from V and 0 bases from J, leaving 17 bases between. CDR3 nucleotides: TGTGCCAGCAGCCGACCTGCGGGACCCTTCTCCTACGAGCAGTACTTC. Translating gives CASSRPAGPFSYEQYF.

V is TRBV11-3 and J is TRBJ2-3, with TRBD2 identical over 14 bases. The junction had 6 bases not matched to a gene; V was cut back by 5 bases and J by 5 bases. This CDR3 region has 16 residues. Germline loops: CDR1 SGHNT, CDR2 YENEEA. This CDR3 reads CASSPGTSGSKDTQYF. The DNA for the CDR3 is TGTGCCAGCAGCCCCGGGACTAGCGGGAGTAAAGATACGCAGTATTTT. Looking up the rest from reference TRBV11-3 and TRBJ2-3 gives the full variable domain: EAGVVQSPRYKIIEKKQPVAFWCNPISGHNTLYWYLQNLGQGPELLIRYENEEAVDDSQLPKDRFSAERLKGVDSTLKIQPAELGDSAVYLCASSPGTSGSKDTQYFGPGTRLTVL.

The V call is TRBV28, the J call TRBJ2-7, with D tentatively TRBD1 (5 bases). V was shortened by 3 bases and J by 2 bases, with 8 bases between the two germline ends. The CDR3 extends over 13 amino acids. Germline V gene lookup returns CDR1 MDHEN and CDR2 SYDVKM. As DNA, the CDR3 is TGTGCCAGCAGTTTGCAGGGCACCTACGAGCAGTACTTC. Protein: CASSLQGTYEQYF. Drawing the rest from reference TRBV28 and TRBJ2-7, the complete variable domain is DVKVTQSSRYLVKRTGEKVFLECVQDMDHENMFWYRQDPGLGLRLIYFSYDVKMKEKGDIPEGYSVSREKKERFSLILESASTNQTSMYLCASSLQGTYEQYFGPGTRLTVT.

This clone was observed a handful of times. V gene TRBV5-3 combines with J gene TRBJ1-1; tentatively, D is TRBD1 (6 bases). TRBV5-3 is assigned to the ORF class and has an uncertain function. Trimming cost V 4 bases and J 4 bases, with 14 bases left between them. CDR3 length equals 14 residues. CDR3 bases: TGTGCCAGAAGCCACAGGGAAGGCGGCACTGAAGCTTTCTTT. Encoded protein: CARSHREGGTEAFF.

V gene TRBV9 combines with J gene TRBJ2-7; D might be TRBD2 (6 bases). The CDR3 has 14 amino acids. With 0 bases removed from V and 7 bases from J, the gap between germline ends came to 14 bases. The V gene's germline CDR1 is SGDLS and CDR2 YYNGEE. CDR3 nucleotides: TGTGCCAGCAGCGTAGACCCTAGCGACGGGGAGCAGTACTTC. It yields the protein CASSVDPSDGEQYF.

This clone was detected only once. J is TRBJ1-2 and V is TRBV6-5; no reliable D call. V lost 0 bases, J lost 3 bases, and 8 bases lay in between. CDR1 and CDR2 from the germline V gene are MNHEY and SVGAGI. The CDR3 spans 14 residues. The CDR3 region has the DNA TGTGCCAGCAGTTACTCGGGCAGAGACTATGGCTACACCTTC. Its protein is CASSYSGRDYGYTF.

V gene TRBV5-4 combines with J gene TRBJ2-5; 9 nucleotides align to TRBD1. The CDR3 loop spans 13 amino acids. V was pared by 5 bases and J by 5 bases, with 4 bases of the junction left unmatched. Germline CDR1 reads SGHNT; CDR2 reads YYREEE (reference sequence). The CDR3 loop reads CASRPGQGETQYF. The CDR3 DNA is TGTGCCAGCAGACCTGGACAGGGGGAGACCCAGTACTTC.